The clone carrying this TCR beta chain was seen just once. Per the original data handling: Reference gene primer amplification gave estimated nucleated cell counts. Clones were sequenced by immunoSEQ multiplex PCR, and TCRdb holds only the in-frame ones, with some missing. The V and J calls and clone size are taken from that table; D and trimming were inferred from the DNA. The repertoire holds over 65,000 clones, with about 90% as singletons. This entry belongs to a study of blood T cell repertoires in COVID-19. Looking at the study overall: Samples of COVID-19 (acute and convalescent) were obtained from the United States, Italy and Spain. The analysed material was cDNA or gDNA that came from T cells, B-cell-depleted T cells, or PBMCs.

Germline CDR1 and CDR2: SGHKS and YYEKEE (reference sequence). This CDR3 has 16 amino acids. V shed 4 bases and J 6 bases; nucleotides not matched to a gene: 11. The sample consisted of peripheral blood. This receptor was obtained from a human donor in a cohort sampled during active COVID-19. This chain links TRBV5-5 with TRBJ2-7, with TRBD2 matching over 12 bases. CDR3 nucleotides: TGTGCCAGCAGCGAGTGGCTAGCGGGAGGGCCGGGCGAGCAGTACTTC. The encoded protein is CASSEWLAGGPGEQYF. Combining the CDR3 with reference TRBV5-5 and TRBJ2-7 gives the whole variable domain DAGVTQSPTHLIKTRGQQVTLRCSPISGHKSVSWYQQVLGQGPQFIFQYYEKEERGRGNFPDRFSARQFPNYSSELNVNALLLGDSALYLCASSEWLAGGPGEQYFGPGTRLTVT.